The 15 T cell receptor beta chains below all came from one sample that was sequenced in a study of cytomegalovirus exposure and HLA in healthy donors. 13 Jbeta primers and 60 Vbeta primers were used for the PCR. Data came from immunoSEQ multiplex PCR; TCRdb stores just in-frame clones and leaves some out. Here the sample spans tens of thousands of clones, roughly 80% being singletons. What was sequenced was PBMCs. The receptors here all came from a man aged 40-55 years in good health and CMV-seronegative.

The gene calls are TRBV9 and TRBJ2-1; 7 nucleotides line up with TRBD1. The CDR3 spans 16 residues. Germline-derived CDR1 and CDR2 are SGDLS and YYNGEE. V was pared by 3 bases and J by 9 bases, with 15 bases of the junction left unmatched. CDR3 residues: CASSAQVAGGGGEQFF. The CDR3 DNA reads as TGTGCCAGCAGCGCGCAAGTGGCAGGGGGTGGCGGTGAGCAGTTCTTC.

CDR3 sequence (DNA): TGTGCCATCAACCGGCGGGAGGACAATGAGCAGTTCTTC. Its translation is CAINRREDNEQFF. This chain links TRBV10-3 with TRBJ2-1; 8 nucleotides align to TRBD2. The J segment lost 5 bases and the V segment lost 7 bases, leaving 4 bases of the junction unmatched. Germline V gives CDR1 ENHRY, CDR2 SYGVKD. This CDR3 has 13 amino acids.

The chain has TRBV28 and TRBJ2-7; the match to TRBD2 covers 9 bases. Germline CDR1 MDHEN, CDR2 SYDVKM. With 6 bases clipped from V and 4 bases from J, the junction kept 10 bases outside the gene matches. The CDR3 spans 15 residues. CDR3 amino acids: CASRYSGSSTYEQYF. For the CDR3, the DNA is TGTGCCAGCAGATATAGCGGGAGCTCTACTTACGAGCAGTACTTC.

The chain couples TRBV10-3 to TRBJ2-7, with 8 bases identical to TRBD1. CDR1 is ENHRY, CDR2 SYGVKD, per germline. J gave up 2 bases and V 4 bases, and 7 bases lay outside the gene matches. This CDR3 region has 15 residues. Written as DNA, the CDR3 is TGTGCCATCAGTGGAGGACAGGGCCAGGCCTACGAGCAGTACTTC. Translating gives CAISGGQGQAYEQYF.

V and J are TRBV10-2 and TRBJ1-2; the D gene is possibly TRBD1 (5 bases). The CDR3 extends over 12 amino acids. In germline, CDR1 is WSHSY, CDR2 SAAADI. Trimming stripped 7 bases from V and 5 bases from J, with 11 bases between. This CDR3 is CASKDGGYGYTF. In DNA form, the CDR3 reads TGCGCCAGCAAAGACGGGGGGTATGGCTACACCTTC.

In its sample, this clone was seen a few times. The chain employs TRBV14 and TRBJ2-1, with D possibly matching TRBD2 (5 bases). Germline loops: CDR1 SGHDN, CDR2 FVKESK. The ends were cut back, 4 bases at V and 6 bases at J, with 13 bases in the middle. This CDR3 has 14 amino acids. This CDR3 is CASSRPAVFNEQFF. CDR3 coding DNA: TGTGCCAGCAGCCGGCCAGCGGTTTTCAATGAGCAGTTCTTC.

V gene TRBV19 combines with J gene TRBJ1-3; D gene unclear. Germline V gives CDR1 LNHDA, CDR2 SQIVND (reference sequence). V was shortened by 9 bases and J by 7 bases, with 16 bases between the two germline ends. The CDR3 runs 13 residues. CDR3 amino acids: CASRGRGYNTIYF. The CDR3 DNA reads TGTGCCAGCCGAGGGCGGGGATACAACACCATATATTTT.

The chain uses TRBV7-8 and TRBJ1-5, with a weak D call TRBD1 (6 bases). This CDR3 contains 16 residues. Germline V gene data show CDR1 as SGHVS and CDR2 as FQNEAQ. V lost 4 bases and J lost 4, with 17 bases in between. Here the CDR3 DNA reads TGTGCCAGCAGCTCCCAAAGAGACAGGCTTAATCAGCCCCAGCATTTT. It encodes CASSSQRDRLNQPQHF.

This clone was seen a few times. This chain connects TRBV9 to TRBJ2-3; a possible D gene is TRBD2 (6 bases). This CDR3 spans 15 amino acids. V lost 0 bases to trimming and J lost 7 bases, with 15 bases between them. CDR1 and CDR2 from the germline V gene are SGDLS and YYNGEE. The CDR3 here is CASSVEGLAPHTQYF. CDR3 nucleotides: TGTGCCAGCAGCGTAGAAGGTCTAGCGCCCCATACGCAGTATTTT.

The rearrangement links TRBV28 to TRBJ1-1; the D is unclear. The CDR3 extends over 17 amino acids. V lost 3 bases, J lost 0 bases, and 17 bases lay in between. Germline-derived CDR1 and CDR2 are MDHEN and SYDVKM. The CDR3 reads CASSFANYRLMNTEAFF. CDR3 nucleotide sequence: TGTGCCAGCAGTTTTGCCAACTATCGTCTCATGAACACTGAAGCTTTCTTT.

The chain joins TRBV28 to TRBJ1-2; TRBD1 matches 10 bases. Trimming cost V 5 bases and J 6 bases; bases outside gene matches: 9. The CDR3 extends over 15 amino acids. Germline V gene lookup returns CDR1 MDHEN and CDR2 SYDVKM. This CDR3 is CASSRRDRGFHGYTF. CDR3 coding DNA: TGTGCCAGCAGTCGCCGGGACAGGGGTTTTCATGGCTACACCTTC.

The chain combines TRBV5-1 with TRBJ2-1; 10 bases map to TRBD2. CDR1 and CDR2 from the germline V gene are SGHRS and YFSETQ. The CDR3 runs 15 residues. V shed 1 base and J 8 bases; nucleotides not matched to a gene: 6. The CDR3 DNA sequence: TGCGCCAGCAGCTTGCGCGGGCTAGCGGGGGATGAGCAGTTCTTC. Translating gives CASSLRGLAGDEQFF.

The chain joins TRBV5-4 to TRBJ1-3; 9 nucleotides agree with TRBD1. The CDR3 extends over 14 amino acids. Trimming at V came to 5 bases and at J to 6 bases, leaving 6 bases not matched to a gene. Germline CDR1 is SGHNT and CDR2 is YYREEE (reference sequence). This chain's CDR3 is CASSRTGEANTIYF. The DNA for the CDR3 is TGTGCCAGCAGTCGGACAGGGGAGGCAAACACCATATATTTT.

The V call is TRBV4-1, the J call TRBJ2-5; 15 bases line up with TRBD2. From germline, CDR1 is MGHRA and CDR2 YSYEKL. Trimming cost V 4 bases and J 2 bases; bases outside gene matches: 5. This CDR3 region has 17 residues. The CDR3: CASSRTSGRAGQETQYF. As DNA, the CDR3 is TGCGCCAGCAGCCGGACTAGCGGGAGGGCCGGGCAAGAGACCCAGTACTTC.

The chain has TRBV6-4 and TRBJ2-7; 9 bases line up with TRBD2. Germline CDR1 and CDR2: MRHNA and SNTAGT. This CDR3 is 15 amino acids long. The V and J ends lost 0 bases and 0 bases, in that order; junction bases with no gene match: 0. The CDR3 loop is CASSDSSGSSYEQYF. For the CDR3, the DNA is TGTGCCAGCAGTGACTCTAGCGGGAGCTCCTACGAGCAGTACTTC.